This TCR beta chain was sequenced for a study of blood T cell repertoires in COVID-19. Study at large: Donors in the United States, Italy and Spain gave samples during acute or convalescent COVID-19.

As originally analysed: Using reference gene primer amplification, nucleated cell counts were estimated. The data were produced by immunoSEQ multiplex PCR, yet TCRdb's version contains in-frame clones alone and is incomplete. The V and J calls and clone size come from that table; D and trimming were worked out from the DNA. The sample consists of roughly 60,000 clones, 88% of them appearing once. The ends were cut back, 7 bases at V and 3 bases at J, with 12 bases in the middle. Germline CDR1 LNHDA, CDR2 SQIVND (reference sequence). The CDR3 is 13 residues long. This clonotype was sampled from a man aged 50 to 59 with active COVID-19. Sequenced sample: peripheral blood. The rearrangement uses TRBV19 and TRBJ1-2; D unclear. This CDR3 is CASIDESDYGYTF. The CDR3 DNA reads as TGTGCCAGTATTGATGAGTCCGACTATGGCTACACCTTC.